These 7 T cell receptor beta chains share one sample of origin, sequenced in a study of blood T cell repertoires in COVID-19. Libraries were prepared by immunoSEQ multiplex PCR; TCRdb keeps only in-frame clonotypes and omits some of them. This sample has about 15,000 clones, with roughly nine tenths found just once. Sequenced material: peripheral blood. The origin of the receptors is a woman aged 70-85 years in a cohort sampled during active or convalescent COVID-19.

This chain joins TRBV6-2 or TRBV6-3 and TRBJ1-6; D gene ambiguous. CDR1 and CDR2 from the germline V gene are MNHEY and SVGEGT. The length of the CDR3 is 17 residues. Trimming took 1 base from V and 9 from J, leaving 19 bases between them. The DNA for the CDR3 is TGTGCCAGCAGTTACTGGTTCGCGAGGAAATCCGGTTCACCCCTCCACTTT. Translation gives CASSYWFARKSGSPLHF.

The chain links TRBV7-9 to TRBJ1-2; 7 bases align to TRBD1. There are 14 residues in the CDR3. From germline, CDR1 is SEHNR and CDR2 FQNEAQ (reference sequence). After removal of 4 bases from V and 7 bases from J, the junction contained 9 bases not matched to a gene. CDR3 nucleotides: TGTGCCAGCAGCTCTATAGACAGGGCCGCTGGCTACACCTTC. This translates into CASSSIDRAAGYTF.

The chain couples TRBV5-6 to TRBJ1-1, with a weak D call TRBD1 (6 bases). Germline values: CDR1 SGHDT, CDR2 YYEEEE. The CDR3 loop spans 14 amino acids. Trimming cost V 5 bases and J 3 bases, with 14 bases left between them. The chain's CDR3 is CASRPRGTYTEAFF. The CDR3 DNA reads as TGTGCCAGCAGACCCAGGGGTACGTACACTGAAGCTTTCTTT.

The V and J genes are TRBV27 and TRBJ1-6; unclear D gene. The germline CDR1 and CDR2 sequences are MNHEY and SMNVEV (reference sequence). V was cut by 2 bases and J by 0 bases, with 8 bases left in between. This CDR3 contains 16 residues. The CDR3 spells CASSLSPSSYNSPLHF. In DNA, the CDR3 is TGTGCCAGCAGTTTAAGTCCGAGCTCCTATAATTCACCCCTCCACTTT.

This chain uses TRBV7-2 with TRBJ1-5; 8 nucleotides line up with TRBD1. This CDR3 has 14 amino acids. CDR1 is SGHTA, CDR2 FQGNSA, per germline. The J segment lost 4 bases and the V segment lost 5 bases, leaving 4 bases of the junction unmatched. CDR3 sequence reads: CASSDRGGNQPQHF. The DNA for the CDR3 is TGTGCCAGCAGCGACAGGGGAGGAAATCAGCCCCAGCATTTT.

This chain links TRBV24-1 with TRBJ2-2; 8 bases match TRBD1. Germline CDR1 KGHDR, CDR2 SFDVKD. This CDR3 region has 15 residues. V lost 4 bases to trimming and J lost 5 bases; unmatched junction nucleotides: 5. The CDR3, as DNA: TGTGCCACCAGTGACCACGGACAGGGAACCGGGGAGCTGTTTTTT. Its translation is CATSDHGQGTGELFF.

The count of this clone is one. This chain links TRBV7-9 with TRBJ1-1; D remains ambiguous. This CDR3 contains 14 residues. Germline V lookup: CDR1 SEHNR, CDR2 FQNEAQ (reference sequence). Trimming left V 3 bases short and J 2 bases short, with 10 bases between. The CDR3 DNA follows: TGTGCCAGCAGCTTTAACTCCCAAAACACTGAAGCTTTCTTT. Translation gives CASSFNSQNTEAFF.